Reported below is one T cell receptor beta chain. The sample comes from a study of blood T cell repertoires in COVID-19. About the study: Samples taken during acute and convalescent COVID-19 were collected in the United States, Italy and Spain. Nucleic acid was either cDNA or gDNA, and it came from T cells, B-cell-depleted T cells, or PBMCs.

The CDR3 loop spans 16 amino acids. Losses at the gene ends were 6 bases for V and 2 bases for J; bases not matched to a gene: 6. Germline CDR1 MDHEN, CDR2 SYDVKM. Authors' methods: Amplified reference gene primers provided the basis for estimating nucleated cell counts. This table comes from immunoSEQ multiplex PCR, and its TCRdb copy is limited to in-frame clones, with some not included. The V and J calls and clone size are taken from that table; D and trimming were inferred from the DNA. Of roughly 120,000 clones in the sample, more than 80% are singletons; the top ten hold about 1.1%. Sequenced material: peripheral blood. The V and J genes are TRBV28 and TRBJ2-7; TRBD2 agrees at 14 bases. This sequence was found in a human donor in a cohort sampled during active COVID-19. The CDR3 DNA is TGTGCCAGCAGCCCACGACTAGCGGGAGGGACCTACGAGCAGTACTTC. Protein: CASSPRLAGGTYEQYF.